This T cell receptor beta chain derives from a study of blood T cell repertoires in COVID-19. Background on the study: Sites across the United States, Italy and Spain contributed samples from acute and convalescent COVID-19. From T cells, B-cell-depleted T cells, or PBMCs came the material, which was cDNA or gDNA.

CDR1 and CDR2 from the germline V gene are MNHEY and SMNVEV (reference sequence). Trimming cost V 6 bases and J 1 base, with 10 bases left between them. This CDR3 contains 14 residues. Sequenced by immunoSEQ multiplex PCR; TCRdb stores in-frame clones only, minus some. In the table there are more than 150,000 clones, 75% to 90% of which are singletons. Cohort 3 recovered donors had two negative PCRs, clearance, or symptom resolution. The clonotype comes from an older woman who had recovered from COVID-19. The sample consisted of PBMCs or T cells enriched from blood (not recorded which). The chain couples TRBV27 to TRBJ2-1, with TRBD2 as a possible D gene (6 bases). CDR3 DNA sequence: TGTGCCAGCAGGGGCGGAGGGTCCTACAATGAGCAGTTCTTC. Translation gives CASRGGGSYNEQFF.